These 9 T cell receptor beta chains were sequenced from one sample in a study of T cells in Graves' hyperthyroidism and ophthalmopathy. RNA transcripts were the template for amplifying TCR beta CDR3 regions. TCR CDR3 regions were first amplified by RT-PCR with HTBI primers. TCRdb independently ran MiXCR on the multiplex PCR reads; one entry per CDR3 protein. The table lists about 330,000 distinct CDR3 sequences, about an eighth of them singletons. Input material: blood. These receptors originate from a woman aged 40 to 55 with Graves' ophthalmopathy.

This rearrangement joins TRBV7-9 to TRBJ2-7; D may be TRBD1 or TRBD2 (6 bases each). The germline CDR1 and CDR2 sequences are SEHNR and FQNEAQ (reference sequence). V was trimmed by 5 bases and J by 6 bases, leaving 23 bases between them. There are 16 residues in the CDR3. The CDR3 coding sequence is TGTGCCAGCAGCCTACCGGGCGGGACAAGGGATCGCGAGCAGTACTTC. Translating it yields CASSLPGGTRDREQYF. Variable domain in full (rest from reference TRBV7-9 and TRBJ2-7): DTGVSQNPRHKITKRGQNVTFRCDPISEHNRLYWYRQTLGQGPEFLTYFQNEAQLEKSRLLSDRFSAERPKGSFSTLEIQRTEQGDSAMYLCASSLPGGTRDREQYFGPGTRLTVT.

This clonotype has ten or more counts. This chain uses TRBV12-5 with TRBJ1-5; D gene unclear. With 6 bases removed from V and 6 bases from J, the gap between germline ends came to 15 bases. Germline values: CDR1 LGHNT, CDR2 FRNRAP. The length of the CDR3 is 14 residues. CDR3 coding DNA: TGTGCTAGTGGGTCAACCGGGAGCCCTCAGCCCCAGCATTTT. Protein: CASGSTGSPQPQHF. Using reference TRBV12-5 and TRBJ1-5 for the parts outside the CDR3, the full variable domain is DARVTQTPRHKVTEMGQEVTMRCQPILGHNTVFWYRQTMMQGLELLAYFRNRAPLDDSGMPKDRFSAEMPDATLATLKIQPSEPRDSAVYFCASGSTGSPQPQHFGDGTRLSIL.

The chain uses TRBV29-1 and TRBJ2-7, with D perhaps TRBD2 (5 bases). CDR3 length: 11 residues. Germline V gives CDR1 SQVTM, CDR2 ANQGSEA. Trimming took 8 bases from V and 0 from J, leaving 8 bases between them. DNA for the CDR3: TGCAGCTATGGGAGCTCCTACGAGCAGTACTTC. Protein sequence: CSYGSSYEQYF.

With respect to this clonotype: Since a much larger clone is just one base distant, this may be a read error. This chain links TRBV20-1 with TRBJ2-3, with 8 bases aligning to TRBD2. Germline CDR1 reads DFQATT; CDR2 reads SNEGSKA (reference sequence). CDR3 length: 15 residues. Trimming at V came to 3 bases and at J to 4 bases, leaving 9 bases not matched to a gene. CDR3 DNA: TGCAGTGCTAGCACACGACTAGCGAACCCAGATACGCAGTATTTT. Protein sequence: CSASTRLANPDTQYF.

The sample holds many counts of this clonotype. The chain employs TRBV2 and TRBJ1-5, with D possibly TRBD1 on 6 matching bases. CDR1 SNHLY and CDR2 FYNNEI come from the germline V gene. The CDR3 loop spans 15 amino acids. V dropped 4 bases and J dropped 2 bases, with 12 bases sitting between them. The CDR3 nucleotides read TGTGCCAGCAGTGTGGACTCAGGGGGCAATCAGCCCCAGCATTTT. It translates to CASSVDSGGNQPQHF.

With regard to this clonotype: A clone one base away is much larger, so this may be a read error. The J gene is TRBJ1-1, the V gene TRBV13, with D tentatively TRBD1 (5 bases). CDR1 is PRHDT and CDR2 is FYEKMQ in the germline V gene (reference sequence). The CDR3 extends over 14 amino acids. V lost 5 bases, J lost 6 bases, and 16 bases lay in between. The CDR3: CASSETMGDAEAFF. Written as DNA, the CDR3 is TGTGCCAGCAGCGAGACAATGGGGGACGCTGAAGCTTTCTTT.

This clonotype appeared many times. The V gene is TRBV15, the J gene TRBJ2-3; 9 bases line up with TRBD2. In germline, CDR1 is LNHNV, CDR2 YYDKDF (reference sequence). Trimming removed 0 bases from V and 2 bases from J; junction bases left unmatched: 6. There are 17 residues in the CDR3. The CDR3 protein is CATSRDLAGGATDTQYF. Written as DNA, the CDR3 is TGTGCCACCAGCAGAGATCTGGCGGGGGGGGCCACAGATACGCAGTATTTT.

This clonotype was detected many times. This chain uses TRBV10-3 with TRBJ2-1, with no clear D. In germline, CDR1 is ENHRY, CDR2 SYGVKD. The CDR3 consists of 16 residues. V was pared by 2 bases and J by 0 bases, with 11 bases between. CDR3 loop: CAISELPPSSYNEQFF. The CDR3 DNA follows: TGTGCCATCAGTGAGCTGCCCCCTAGCTCCTACAATGAGCAGTTCTTC.

This clonotype was seen only a few times. The chain links TRBV15 to TRBJ2-1, with a tentative D call TRBD1 (5 bases). The CDR3 is made up of 14 amino acids. The V gene lost 5 bases and the J gene lost 7 bases, with 15 bases spanning the gap. Germline lookup yields CDR1 LNHNV and CDR2 YYDKDF (reference sequence). This chain's CDR3 is CATSGVPGSNEQFF. The CDR3 DNA sequence: TGTGCCACCAGCGGAGTACCAGGGTCGAATGAGCAGTTCTTC.